The 23 T cell receptor beta chains below come from one sample, sequenced in a study of CD8+CD57+ T cells in acquired aplastic anemia. The template used for profiling TCR beta VDJ and CDR3 was genomic DNA. TCRdb used MiXCR to reprocess the reads, holding one entry per CDR3 protein. Of approximately 260,000 distinct CDR3 sequences in the sample, 82% are singletons; the top ten hold 35% to 50%. All sequencing subjects had displayed CD8+CD57+ cell expansion on flow cytometry. Sequencing was done on a sample of sorted CD4+, CD8+, or CD8+CD57+ T cells (not recorded which) from PBMCs. The receptors stem from a human donor with aplastic anemia.

As regards this clonotype: One end of the junction does not line up with germline, which may come from a read error. CDR3 amino acids: CASTLAGGPSAPNF. The CDR3, as DNA: TGTGCCAGCACCCTAGCGGGAGGCCCCTCTGCGCCCAACTTT. This rearrangement joins TRBV7-6 to TRBJ2-3; 11 positions match TRBD2. Germline assignment: CDR1 SGHVS and CDR2 FNYEAQ. The CDR3 loop spans 14 amino acids.

This clonotype occurred a few times. This chain links TRBV2 with TRBJ1-5; TRBD1 is a possible D gene (5 bases). Trimming cost V 6 bases and J 4 bases, with 13 bases left between them. Germline V gene sequence: CDR1 SNHLY, CDR2 FYNNEI. The CDR3 runs 14 residues. CDR3 bases: TGTGCCAGCAGGGAGGGACCGAGAAATCAGCCCCAGCATTTT. Encoded protein: CASREGPRNQPQHF.

The chain links TRBV7-8 to TRBJ2-7; D may be TRBD2 (5 bases). The CDR3 is 18 residues long. CDR1 is SGHVS, CDR2 FQNEAQ, per germline. The ends were cut back, 3 bases at V and 2 bases at J, with 23 bases in the middle. The CDR3 is CASSLQPDGIALTYEQYV. The CDR3 nucleotides read TGTGCCAGCAGCTTGCAGCCAGACGGGATAGCCCTCACCTACGAGCAGTACGTC.

A remark on this clonotype: The conserved phenylalanine or tryptophan normally closing the CDR3 is absent here, so this likely arose from a read error. J is TRBJ1-1 and V is TRBV2, with no clear D. The CDR3 totals 15 residues. Germline CDR1 SNHLY, CDR2 FYNNEI. The CDR3 region is CASSLGLTENPEAFL. The CDR3 coding sequence is TGTGCCAGCAGCTTAGGTCTCACAGAGAACCCTGAAGCTTTCTTA.

For this clonotype: Because the CDR3 is missing its conserved closing phenylalanine or tryptophan, this is likely a read error. No DNA is shown, since the ends of the CDR3 on it are uncertain; the CDR3 is the one TCRdb lists. This chain links TRBV10-3 with TRBJ2-1; the D segment call TRBD2 is taken from the table without a DNA check. Germline CDR1 and CDR2: ENHRY and SYGVKD. Ends included, the CDR3 has 16 residues. CDR3 loop: CAISQGRANGKAGQVL.

This clonotype occurred many times. The rearrangement joins TRBV5-1 to TRBJ1-2; D possibly corresponds to TRBD1 (5 bases). The CDR3 is 14 residues long. V was shortened by 5 bases and J by 6 bases, with 17 bases between the two germline ends. Germline V gene lookup returns CDR1 SGHRS and CDR2 YFSETQ. The CDR3 DNA is TGCGCCAGCAGATATGACAGAGTCCTCGATGGCTACACCTTC. It is translated as CASRYDRVLDGYTF.

The rearrangement links TRBV5-1 to TRBJ2-7, with 7 bases lining up with TRBD2. Germline values: CDR1 SGHRS, CDR2 YFSETQ. Unmatched junction bases numbered 5, after V lost 0 bases and J lost 5 bases. The CDR3 covers 14 residues. The CDR3 DNA reads as TGCGCCAGCAGCTTGGGCGGGGGAGCGCACGAGCAGTACTTC. This gives the protein CASSLGGGAHEQYF.

CDR3 in DNA: TGTGCCAGCAGCTTCGCTACAGCGGGTAAAACTGTCGTTTTCTTT. Amino acid sequence: CASSFATAGKTVVFF. The chain carries TRBV7-3 and TRBJ1-1; D unresolved. Germline V gene lookup returns CDR1 SGHTA and CDR2 FQGTGA. V lost 3 bases, J lost 13 bases, and 24 bases lay in between. This CDR3 has 15 residues.

The J gene is TRBJ2-6, the V gene TRBV7-8; D gene ambiguous. Germline-derived CDR1 and CDR2 are SGHVS and FQNEAQ. V lost 5 bases to trimming and J lost 18 bases, with 26 bases between them. The CDR3 covers 15 residues. CDR3 region: CASSPWSSGAYDQTF. CDR3 in DNA: TGTGCCAGCAGCCCCTGGAGCTCTGGCGCCTACGACCAGACTTTC. The complete variable domain, with remaining parts taken from reference TRBV7-8 and TRBJ2-6, reads GAGVSQSPRYKVAKRGQDVALRCDPISGHVSLFWYQQALGQGPEFLTYFQNEAQLDKSGLPSDRFFAERPEGSVSTLKIQRTQQEDSAVYLCASSPWSSGAYDQTFGAGSRLTVL.

The sample holds one count of this clonotype. The rearrangement joins TRBV13 to TRBJ2-3; maybe TRBD2 (6 bases). The CDR3 runs 16 residues. The germline CDR1 and CDR2 sequences are PRHDT and FYEKMQ (reference sequence). Trimming shortened V by 4 bases and J by 0 bases, and 14 bases separated the two germline ends. CDR3 in amino acids: CASSSGLAYSTDTQYF. CDR3 in DNA: TGTGCCAGCAGCTCAGGGCTAGCGTATAGCACAGATACGCAGTATTTT.

The J gene is TRBJ2-3, the V gene TRBV7-6; weak D call: TRBD1 (6 bases). The V gene's germline CDR1 is SGHVS and CDR2 FNYEAQ. Trimming took off 7 bases at V and 15 bases at J, with 29 bases between the two ends. The CDR3 is 15 amino acids. The DNA for the CDR3 is TGTGCCAGCACCAGGGGAAGGGACCCCACTGGGGCCCACTATTTT. This codes for CASTRGRDPTGAHYF.

On this clonotype: The CDR3 end shows no conserved phenylalanine or tryptophan, and so a read error is likely. No DNA is shown, since the ends of the CDR3 on it are uncertain; the CDR3 is the one TCRdb lists. The chain joins TRBV7-9 to TRBJ1-5. The CDR3 contains 13 residues when both ends are counted. The germline V gene has CDR1 SEHNR and CDR2 FQNEAQ (reference sequence). The chain's CDR3 is CASSHIGTEPQVL.

The rearrangement links TRBV7-9 to TRBJ2-2; 8 nucleotides line up with TRBD1. Germline V lookup: CDR1 SEHNR, CDR2 FQNEAQ (reference sequence). V shed 5 bases and J 0 bases; nucleotides not matched to a gene: 8. CDR3 length: 17 amino acids. This CDR3 reads CASSTRTGTANTGELFF. The CDR3 coding sequence is TGTGCCAGCAGCACCAGGACAGGGACCGCGAACACCGGGGAGCTGTTTTTT.

The V call is TRBV7-9, the J call TRBJ1-2; D is unclear. V lost 11 bases and J 6 bases, leaving 28 bases between the germline ends. The germline gives CDR1 SEHNR, CDR2 FQNEAQ (reference sequence). This CDR3 region has 16 residues. The CDR3 DNA follows: TGTGCCTACGAGGTAGCGGCGTACCAAGAGACCCATGGCTACACCTTC. This translates into CAYEVAAYQETHGYTF.

The rearrangement links TRBV9 to TRBJ2-5; D may be TRBD2 (6 bases). The CDR3 totals 14 residues. Germline loops: CDR1 SGDLS, CDR2 YYNGEE. With 7 bases removed from V and 14 bases from J, the gap between germline ends came to 27 bases. The CDR3 is CASGRASEIQSLYF. As DNA, the CDR3 is TGTGCCAGCGGCAGAGCTAGCGAGATTCAGTCCCTCTACTTC.

The chain combines TRBV11-2 with TRBJ2-5; D ambiguous. CDR1 and CDR2 from the germline V gene are SGHAT and FQNNGV. The CDR3 covers 14 residues. The germline V and J ends were trimmed by 2 bases and 4 bases, with 11 bases remaining between them. CDR3 sequence reads: CASSLPGSPETQYF. CDR3 bases: TGTGCCAGCAGCTTACCGGGTAGCCCAGAGACCCAGTACTTC. Supplemented by reference TRBV11-2 and TRBJ2-5, the full variable domain reads EAGVAQSPRYKIIEKRQSVAFWCNPISGHATLYWYQQILGQGPKLLIQFQNNGVVDDSQLPKDRFSAERLKGVDSTLKIQPAKLEDSAVYLCASSLPGSPETQYFGPGTRLLVL.

The CDR3 region has the DNA TGTGCCAGCAGCGATTCCAGCAACAACACTGAAGCTTTCTTT. Translation: CASSDSSNNTEAFF. This chain connects TRBV7-9 to TRBJ1-1; D is unclear. Germline V gene sequence: CDR1 SEHNR, CDR2 FQNEAQ (reference sequence). Trimming pared 5 bases from V and 2 bases from J, leaving 12 bases between. This CDR3 contains 14 residues.

The genes are TRBV5-5 and TRBJ2-7, with TRBD2 as a possible D gene (6 bases). Germline V gives CDR1 SGHKS, CDR2 YYEKEE (reference sequence). V dropped 2 bases and J dropped 5 bases, with 14 bases sitting between them. The length of the CDR3 is 14 residues. The CDR3 DNA reads as TGTGCCAGCAGCTTCAAGAACGGGGGTCACGAGCAGTACTTC. Amino acids: CASSFKNGGHEQYF.

The chain joins TRBV24-1 to TRBJ2-1; TRBD2 aligns across 12 bases. This CDR3 contains 16 residues. After removal of 5 bases from V and 5 bases from J, the junction contained 6 bases not matched to a gene. Germline values: CDR1 KGHDR, CDR2 SFDVKD. This CDR3 reads CATSGTSGNPDNEQFF. CDR3 DNA sequence: TGTGCCACCAGTGGGACTAGCGGGAACCCCGACAATGAGCAGTTCTTC.

V is TRBV7-8 and J is TRBJ2-3; D perhaps matches TRBD2 (7 bases). Per germline, CDR1 SGHVS and CDR2 FQNEAQ. This CDR3 is 14 amino acids long. The DNA of the CDR3 is TGTGGTGCCAGCGGGGACGGGGGCCCAGATACGCAGTATTTT. Translated: CGASGDGGPDTQYF. Filled out from reference TRBV7-8 and TRBJ2-3, the complete variable domain reads GAGVSQSPRYKVAKRGQDVALRCDPISGHVSLFWYQQALGQGPEFLTYFQNEAQLDKSGLPSDRFFAERPEGSVSTLKIQRTQQEDSAVYLCGASGDGGPDTQYFGPGTRLTVL.

This chain joins TRBV25-1 and TRBJ1-2; maybe TRBD1 (6 bases). The CDR3 sequence is 15 residues long. V was cut by 8 bases and J by 8 bases, with 24 bases left in between. The germline V gene has CDR1 MGHDK and CDR2 SYGVNS. Here the CDR3 DNA reads TGTGCCAGCGCCCCGGATCGGGGGGCGCAGAGAGGCTACACCTTC. This gives the protein CASAPDRGAQRGYTF.

In the case of this clonotype: It is likely a read error, because the conserved phenylalanine at the end of the CDR3 is missing. J is TRBJ2-1 and V is TRBV19; 7 bases map to TRBD2. The V gene's germline CDR1 is LNHDA and CDR2 SQIVND (reference sequence). The trim removed 1 base at V and 8 bases at J, leaving 11 bases unmatched. The CDR3 consists of 16 residues. The CDR3 sequence is CASSIASGAYKDEQFV. The CDR3 DNA is TGTGCCAGTAGTATAGCTAGCGGAGCCTACAAGGATGAGCAGTTCGTC.

The chain links TRBV6-2 or TRBV6-3 to TRBJ2-4; no definite D call. V gave up 5 bases and J gave up 7 bases, with 3 bases separating them. This CDR3 comprises 10 residues. Germline V gives CDR1 MNHEY, CDR2 SVGEGT. The CDR3 is CASSRNIQYF. CDR3 nucleotide sequence: TGTGCCAGCAGTCGGAACATTCAGTACTTC.